This T cell receptor (beta chain) was documented in a study of control samples from healthy donors and cancer patients. CDR3 size: 15 residues. Germline trimming cut 4 bases from V and 0 bases from J; bases unmatched to any gene: 3. The germline V gene has CDR1 LNHNV and CDR2 YYDKDF (reference sequence). The data were produced by immunoSEQ multiplex PCR, yet TCRdb's version contains in-frame clones alone and is incomplete. The table records 150,000 or so clones, approximately 93% of them present only once. Sequenced material: blood. The clonotype comes from a woman between 40 and 50 years old in good health. This sequence joins TRBV15 and TRBJ2-7; 10 nucleotides match TRBD1. The CDR3 reads CATSIRDRGSYEQYF. CDR3 coding DNA: TGTGCCACCAGCATACGGGACAGGGGCTCCTACGAGCAGTACTTC.